This T cell receptor (beta chain) was recorded in a study of spatial heterogeneity in lung cancer. As for the study in general: The donors comprised about 70 untreated early-stage non-small cell lung cancer patients.

The time point: blood at routine non-recurrence follow-up after resection. Whole RNA was taken from tumor, nontumor lung or frozen PBMC; it was then sequenced unsorted. This CDR3 has 16 amino acids. Germline V gene sequence: CDR1 DFQATT, CDR2 SNEGSKA (reference sequence). The germline V and J ends were trimmed by 2 bases and 4 bases, with 18 bases remaining between them. In the library, each TCR cDNA molecule bore its own unique molecular identifier. TCRdb processed the 5' RACE reads anew with MiXCR; each CDR3 protein has one entry. The sample comprises under 20,000 distinct CDR3 sequences, around 9.6% of which are singletons, and less than 25% rests with the top ten.

The chain recombines TRBV20-1 with TRBJ2-1, with a weak D call TRBD2 (6 bases). The clonotype originates from a male donor with early-stage non-small cell lung cancer. Sample: PBMCs, taken at follow-up. The CDR3 here is CSARNPLGGAYNEQFF. The CDR3 DNA sequence: TGCAGTGCTAGAAATCCACTTGGCGGGGCATACAATGAGCAGTTCTTC.